This TCR beta chain was documented in a study of OX40 agonist ivuxolimab in advanced cancers. Looking at the study overall: Treatment of patients was with ivuxolimab, an agonistic anti-OX40 (CD134) antibody. At 82.7% male, the cohort had a mean age of 60 years, ranging from 23 to 79. Study-level points and caveats: The average count of expanded clones was higher among CD8+ T cells than among CD4+.

V lost 4 bases to trimming and J lost 2 bases; unmatched junction nucleotides: 4. The CDR3 has 14 residues. Germline V CDR1 and CDR2: MDHEN, SYDVKM. Concerning this clone itself: Its antigen is not known.

The data were produced by immunoSEQ multiplex PCR, yet TCRdb's version contains in-frame clones alone and is incomplete. The sample has more than 55,000 clones, 91% seen once. This sequence originates from an adult with an advanced solid tumor such as melanoma, head and neck, liver or kidney cancer. This chain connects TRBV28 to TRBJ2-5; 7 bases match TRBD1. The specimen comprised CD4+ or CD8+ T cells sorted from blood, sampled in a trial of the OX40 agonist ivuxolimab. CDR3 coding DNA: TGTGCCAGCAGTTCGTCCAGGGGGCAAGAGACCCAGTACTTC. Translated: CASSSSRGQETQYF.